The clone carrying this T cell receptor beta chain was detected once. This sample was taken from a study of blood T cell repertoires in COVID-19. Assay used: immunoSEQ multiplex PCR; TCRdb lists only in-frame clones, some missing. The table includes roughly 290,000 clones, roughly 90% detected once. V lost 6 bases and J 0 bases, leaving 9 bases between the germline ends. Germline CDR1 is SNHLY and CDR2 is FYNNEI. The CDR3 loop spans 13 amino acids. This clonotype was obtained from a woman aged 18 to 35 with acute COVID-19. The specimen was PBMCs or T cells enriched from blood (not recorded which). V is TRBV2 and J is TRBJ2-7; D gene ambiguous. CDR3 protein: CASSAPSSYEQYF. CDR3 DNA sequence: TGTGCCAGCAGCGCCCCTAGCTCCTACGAGCAGTACTTC.